This T cell receptor beta chain was obtained from a study of T cell clonotyping in hematopoietic cell transplantation. Points from the study as a whole: Few recipient clonotypes overlapped donors; over 95% were de novo at given depth. Broader posttransplant TCR repertoire diversity was predicted by graft donor and pretransplant recipient Inverse Simpson Index values. Cells were unsorted, so CD4 and CD8 contributions were not separated.

Germline V CDR1 and CDR2: MNHEY, SMNVEV (reference sequence). Trimming stripped 6 bases from V and 0 bases from J, with 15 bases between. The CDR3 sequence is 17 residues long. Assay: immunoSEQ multiplex PCR; the TCRdb copy retains only in-frame clones and omits some. The sample yields roughly 11,000 clones, roughly 87% seen once. On this clone: Its antigen is still unknown.

What was sequenced was peripheral blood mononuclear cells. The chain recombines TRBV27 with TRBJ2-6; TRBD1 might be the D (5 bases). The receptor's source is a human donor who either received an allogeneic hematopoietic cell transplant for a myeloid malignancy or was a related donor (not recorded which). Some clones in this sample may be carry-over from other donors' samples. The CDR3 loop is CASRDAGQVSGANVLTF. CDR3 bases: TGTGCCAGCAGAGACGCTGGACAAGTCTCTGGGGCCAACGTCCTGACTTTC.